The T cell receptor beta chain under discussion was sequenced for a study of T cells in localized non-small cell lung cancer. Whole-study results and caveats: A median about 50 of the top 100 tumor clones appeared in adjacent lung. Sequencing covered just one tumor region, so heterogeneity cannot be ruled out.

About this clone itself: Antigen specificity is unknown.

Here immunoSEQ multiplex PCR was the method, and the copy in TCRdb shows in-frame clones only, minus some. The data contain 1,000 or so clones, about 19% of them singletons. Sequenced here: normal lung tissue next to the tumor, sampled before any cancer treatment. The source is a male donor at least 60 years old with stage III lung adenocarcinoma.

The CDR3 is CASSDDALRAQHF. CDR3 DNA sequence: TGTGCCAGCAGTGACGACGCGTTACGGGCCCAGCATTTT. The chain couples TRBV6-8 to TRBJ1-5; no clear D gene. The V end was cut by 5 bases, the J end by 11 bases, with 16 bases between. This CDR3 comprises 13 residues. Germline assignment: CDR1 MNHGY and CDR2 SAAAGT.